This T cell receptor (beta chain) was obtained from a study of shared clonotypes between healthy human individuals. Replicate sorted-subset PCRs were loaded with 150 to 250 ng DNA, roughly 33,000 T cell genomes. Assay used: immunoSEQ multiplex PCR; TCRdb lists only in-frame clones, some missing. The sample yields fewer than 1 million clones, about 96% seen once. V dropped 0 bases and J dropped 2 bases, with 17 bases sitting between them. From germline, CDR1 is SGHVS and CDR2 FNYEAQ. CDR3 length: 18 residues. As defined, naive CD8 cells were CD45RO-negative and positively selected for CCR7, with terminally differentiated effector memory CD45RA+ cells excluded. Free of recent acute infections or vaccinations, the donors were healthy HIV-negative adults. This clone was counted once.

The sequenced sample was naive CD8+ T cells sorted from blood. The origin of this receptor is a man aged 30 to 45 in good health. The rearrangement joins TRBV7-6 to TRBJ2-1; a possible D gene is TRBD1 (6 bases). The CDR3 here is CASSLAQGQRGTYNEQFF. The CDR3 region has the DNA TGTGCCAGCAGCTTAGCACAAGGTCAAAGGGGGACCTACAATGAGCAGTTCTTC.